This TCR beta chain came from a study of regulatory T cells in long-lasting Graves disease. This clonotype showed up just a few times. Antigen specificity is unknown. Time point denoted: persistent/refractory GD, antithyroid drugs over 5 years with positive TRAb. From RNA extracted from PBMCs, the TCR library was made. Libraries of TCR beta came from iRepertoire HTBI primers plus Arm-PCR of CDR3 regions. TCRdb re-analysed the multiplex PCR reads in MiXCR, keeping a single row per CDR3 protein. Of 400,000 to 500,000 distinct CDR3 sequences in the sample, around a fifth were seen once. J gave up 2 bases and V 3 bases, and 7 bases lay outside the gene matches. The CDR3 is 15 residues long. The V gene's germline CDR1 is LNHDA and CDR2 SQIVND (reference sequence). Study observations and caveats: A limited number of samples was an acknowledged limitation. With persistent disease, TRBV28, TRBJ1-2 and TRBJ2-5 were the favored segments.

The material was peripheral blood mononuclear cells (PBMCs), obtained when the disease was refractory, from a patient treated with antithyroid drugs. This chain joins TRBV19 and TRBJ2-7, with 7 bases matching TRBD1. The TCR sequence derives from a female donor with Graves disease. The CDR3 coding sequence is TGTGCCAGTAGTATCACCCGACAGGGCGCCTACGAGCAGTACTTC. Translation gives CASSITRQGAYEQYF.